This is a list of T cell receptor beta chains from one sample in a study of cytomegalovirus exposure and HLA in healthy donors. The protocol was immunoSEQ multiplex PCR, while the TCRdb copy is restricted to in-frame clones and leaves out a portion. The sample has some 200,000 clones; around 83% are singletons. Material: PBMCs. The receptor set was obtained from a girl between 10 and 17 years old in good health and CMV-seronegative. CDR3s include the opening cysteine and the closing phenylalanine or tryptophan. A D gene is named only where the DNA matches it firmly. Size tells how often a clone was seen (once, few, many) or the class of an expanded clone, and some rows leave it out.

>TRBV4-3|TRBJ1-2|NA|few
CASSPVEVRDYGYTF
TGCGCCAGCAGCCCCGTCGAAGTCCGGGACTATGGCTACACCTTC
>TRBV6-1|TRBJ1-5|TRBD1|few
CASSQEGQGASNQPQHF
TGTGCCAGCAGTCAAGAAGGACAGGGGGCGAGCAATCAGCCCCAGCATTTT
>TRBV19|TRBJ1-2|TRBD1|once
CASRTGTAIAYGYTF
TGTGCCAGTAGGACCGGGACAGCGATCGCCTATGGCTACACCTTC
>TRBV18|TRBJ2-7|TRBD2|NA
CASSLGLAGLSYEQYF
TGTGCCAGCTCACTCGGACTAGCGGGGCTCTCCTACGAGCAGTACTTC
>TRBV6-5|TRBJ1-1|NA|few
CASSYEGESTEAFF
TGTGCCAGCAGTTACGAGGGGGAGAGCACTGAAGCTTTCTTT
>TRBV11-2|TRBJ1-1|NA|once
CASSTAANTEAFF
TGTGCCAGCAGCACTGCGGCGAACACTGAAGCTTTCTTT
>TRBV4-2|TRBJ2-3|NA|NA
CASSQVLSASPTYTQYF
TGTGCCAGCAGCCAAGTCCTTTCGGCTAGCCCCACATATACGCAGTATTTT
>TRBV30|TRBJ2-5|NA|NA
CAWSAHGGLRETQYF
TGTGCCTGGAGTGCCCACGGGGGGCTTAGGGAGACCCAGTACTTC
>TRBV2|TRBJ1-1|NA|few
CASSEHPGTEAFF
TGTGCCAGCAGTGAACATCCCGGCACTGAAGCTTTCTTT
>TRBV4-2|TRBJ2-7|TRBD2|NA
CASPPLSGRDYEQYF
TGTGCCAGCCCCCCCCTTAGCGGGAGAGACTACGAGCAGTACTTC
>TRBV28|TRBJ1-5|NA|NA
CASSSAPTYSNQPQHF
TGTGCCAGCAGTTCCGCTCCAACTTATAGCAATCAGCCCCAGCATTTT
>TRBV6-1|TRBJ2-3|TRBD2|NA
CASSETSGRALDTQYF
TGTGCCAGCAGTGAGACCAGCGGGAGGGCCTTAGATACGCAGTATTTT
>TRBV10-1|TRBJ2-2|NA|NA
CASSASDTGELFF
TGCGCCAGCAGTGCTTCCGACACCGGGGAGCTGTTTTTT
>TRBV5-4|TRBJ1-4|TRBD1|NA
CASSWTGNDEKLFF
TGTGCCAGCAGCTGGACAGGGAACGATGAAAAACTGTTTTTT
>TRBV28|TRBJ2-3|TRBD2|NA
CAGGPSGSGGGTQYF
TGTGCCGGGGGGCCTAGCGGGAGTGGAGGGGGTACGCAGTATTTT
>TRBV4-1|TRBJ1-2|NA|NA
CASSPLGGYGYTF
TGCGCCAGCAGCCCCCTGGGGGGTTATGGCTACACCTTC
>TRBV6-1|TRBJ1-2|NA|few
CASSEQTLGYGYTF
TGTGCCAGCAGTGAACAGACCCTAGGCTATGGCTACACCTTC
>TRBV28|TRBJ1-4|TRBD1|once
CASAGQGILSREKLFF
TGTGCCAGCGCGGGACAGGGAATTTTATCGCGGGAAAAACTGTTTTTT
>TRBV4-3|TRBJ1-2|NA|few
CASSQEPQIPNYGYTF
TGCGCCAGCAGCCAAGAGCCTCAGATACCTAACTATGGCTACACCTTC
>TRBV29-1|TRBJ1-1|NA|few
CSVVRESSPLEAFF
TGCAGCGTTGTAAGAGAATCAAGCCCACTGGAAGCTTTCTTT
>TRBV5-4|TRBJ1-4|NA|few
CASSLGQHNEKLFF
TGTGCCAGCAGCTTGGGACAGCATAATGAAAAACTGTTTTTT
>TRBV30|TRBJ2-7|NA|NA
CAWSRDIVYEQYF
TGTGCCTGGAGCCGGGACATCGTTTACGAGCAGTACTTC
>TRBV28|TRBJ1-1|TRBD1|NA
CASSYSGTVATEAFF
TGTGCCAGCAGTTACTCCGGGACAGTGGCCACTGAAGCTTTCTTT
>TRBV19|TRBJ1-2|TRBD1|NA
CASNPGGNYGYTF
TGTGCCAGTAACCCAGGGGGAAACTATGGCTACACCTTC
>TRBV11-2|TRBJ2-7|NA|NA
CASSSTGTTVREQYF
TGTGCCAGCAGCTCTACAGGTACCACCGTCCGCGAGCAGTACTTC
>TRBV5-6|TRBJ2-7|TRBD1|NA
CASSLSGQGAREQYF
TGTGCCAGCAGCTTGTCAGGACAGGGGGCGCGGGAGCAGTACTTC
>TRBV19|TRBJ2-3|NA|NA
CASSIPGGGKDTQYF
TGTGCCAGTAGTATTCCGGGCGGGGGCAAAGATACGCAGTATTTT
>TRBV27|TRBJ2-7|TRBD1|NA
CASSFRTGGDYEQYF
TGTGCCAGCAGCTTCCGGACAGGGGGCGACTACGAGCAGTACTTC
>TRBV5-6|TRBJ2-1|TRBD2|NA
CASSLEGSGRTYYNEQFF
TGTGCCAGCAGCTTGGAAGGTAGCGGGAGGACCTATTACAATGAGCAGTTCTTC
>TRBV25-1|TRBJ1-2|NA|NA
CASSAPLAYGYTF
TGTGCCAGCAGTGCCCCATTGGCCTATGGCTACACCTTC
>TRBV6-1|TRBJ2-7|NA|NA
CASSGYTRNHEQYF
TGTGCCAGCAGTGGCTATACTAGAAATCACGAGCAGTACTTC
>TRBV29-1|TRBJ2-3|TRBD1|NA
CSTRQGAYSTDTQYF
TGCAGCACCCGACAGGGGGCTTATAGCACAGATACGCAGTATTTT
>TRBV5-4|TRBJ2-1|TRBD1|NA
CASSRGQGDRNEQFF
TGTGCCAGCAGCCGGGGACAGGGGGATAGGAATGAGCAGTTCTTC
>TRBV5-4|TRBJ2-1|TRBD2|NA
CASSLASGRVYEQFF
TGTGCCAGCAGCTTGGCTAGCGGGAGGGTCTATGAGCAGTTCTTC